Below are 21 T cell receptor beta chains sequenced from a single sample in a study of response to subunit inactivated influenza vaccine. TCRdb ran MiXCR on the RT-PCR reads and lists one entry per CDR3 protein. The sample carries more than 450,000 distinct CDR3 sequences, roughly 8.2% recorded once. The specimen comprised PBMCs from blood, sampled around 25 months after vaccination. Source of these receptors: a man aged 50 to 69 who received an inactivated influenza vaccine.

This clonotype was seen a single time. A single base separates this from a much larger clone, so it may be a read error. The chain recombines TRBV12-3 or TRBV12-4 with TRBJ1-2, with D unresolved. Between the trimmed V and J ends, which lost 6 bases and 1 base, there was a span of 12 bases. The CDR3 has 14 residues. The CDR3 is CASSLFTVNYGYTF. CDR3 nucleotide sequence: TGTGCCAGCAGCCTTTTTACAGTTAACTATGGCTACACCTTC.

This clonotype appeared many times. The chain has TRBV24-1 and TRBJ2-3; 7 bases map to TRBD2. The junction had 19 bases not matched to a gene; V was cut back by 1 base and J by 4 bases. Germline CDR1 reads KGHDR; CDR2 reads SFDVKD. The CDR3 spans 20 residues. Written as DNA, the CDR3 is TGTGCCACCAGTGATTTTGGGGACGGGGGAGGGCCTGGTTTCGCAGATACGCAGTATTTT. Translating it yields CATSDFGDGGGPGFADTQYF.

The sample holds many counts of this clonotype. The genes are TRBV4-3 and TRBJ2-1; the D gene is possibly TRBD1 (5 bases). CDR1 and CDR2 from the germline V gene are LGHNA and YSLEER. The CDR3 contains 17 residues. V lost 4 bases and J 0 bases, leaving 16 bases between the germline ends. CDR3 sequence reads: CASSRAGYSLSYNEQFF. The CDR3 DNA follows: TGCGCCAGCAGCCGGGCAGGGTACTCACTCTCCTACAATGAGCAGTTCTTC.

This clonotype was counted only a few times. V is TRBV28 and J is TRBJ1-3; 11 bases map to TRBD1. This CDR3 comprises 19 residues. After removal of 4 bases from V and 1 base from J, the junction contained 12 bases not matched to a gene. Germline V gives CDR1 MDHEN, CDR2 SYDVKM. The CDR3 DNA reads as TGTGCCAGCAGTTCGGACTCCGGGACAGGGGGACGATCTGGAAACACCATATATTTT. Its protein product is CASSSDSGTGGRSGNTIYF.

The rearrangement joins TRBV24-1 to TRBJ1-1; TRBD1 agrees at 12 bases. CDR1 is KGHDR and CDR2 is SFDVKD in the germline V gene. The CDR3 contains 19 residues. Trimming took 1 base from V and 3 from J; bases not matched to a gene: 11. CDR3 nucleotides: TGTGCCACCAGTGATTTTCGGGACAGGGGGCGCGATGTGGACACTGAAGCTTTCTTT. Translation gives CATSDFRDRGRDVDTEAFF.

In its sample, this clonotype was seen a few times. This chain connects TRBV30 to TRBJ2-7; possible D gene TRBD1, 6 bases. There are 15 residues in the CDR3. Trimming stripped 0 bases from V and 0 bases from J, with 12 bases between. Germline-derived CDR1 and CDR2 are GTSNPN and SVGIG (reference sequence). The DNA of the CDR3 is TGTGCCTGGAGTGTATCCACAGGGAGCTCCTACGAGCAGTACTTC. This encodes CAWSVSTGSSYEQYF.

The sample holds a few counts of this clonotype. CDR3 nucleotides: TGTGCCAGCAGCTTTCCTACTGGACCTCTCTCTGGAAACACCATATATTTT. Residues: CASSFPTGPLSGNTIYF. The chain is built from TRBV7-2 and TRBJ1-3; no clear D gene. Germline CDR1 is SGHTA and CDR2 is FQGNSA. The V end was cut by 3 bases, the J end by 0 bases, with 15 bases between. The CDR3 runs to 17 residues.

This clonotype was seen only a few times. The V call is TRBV10-3, the J call TRBJ1-2; TRBD1 matches 7 bases. Per germline, CDR1 ENHRY and CDR2 SYGVKD. This CDR3 has 14 residues. V lost 0 bases to trimming and J lost 5 bases; unmatched junction nucleotides: 3. DNA of the CDR3: TGTGCCATCAGTGAGTCGGGACAGCAGTATGGCTACACCTTC. Protein sequence: CAISESGQQYGYTF.

This clonotype was seen a few times. The genes are TRBV6-5 and TRBJ2-7; 9 bases match TRBD2. The CDR3 length is 15 residues. The germline V gene has CDR1 MNHEY and CDR2 SVGAGI. V lost 1 base and J lost 5; bases outside the gene matches: 6. In DNA, the CDR3 is TGTGCCAGCAGTTACTTTAGCGGGAGCGTCAACGAGCAGTACTTC. Residues: CASSYFSGSVNEQYF.

This clonotype was seen many times. The J gene is TRBJ1-2, the V gene TRBV9, with a possible D match to TRBD1 (6 bases). Germline V gene lookup returns CDR1 SGDLS and CDR2 YYNGEE. Trimming shortened V by 0 bases and J by 2 bases, and 11 bases separated the two germline ends. The CDR3 is made up of 15 amino acids. In DNA, the CDR3 is TGTGCCAGCAGCGTAGATCCAGGGGAAAACTATGGCTACACCTTC. Its protein product is CASSVDPGENYGYTF. The variable domain in full, completed from reference TRBV9 and TRBJ1-2, reads DSGVTQTPKHLITATGQRVTLRCSPRSGDLSVYWYQQSLDQGLQFLIQYYNGEERAKGNILERFSAQQFPDLHSELNLSSLELGDSALYFCASSVDPGENYGYTFGSGTRLTVV.

This clonotype was seen more than once but under ten times. V and J are TRBV7-9 and TRBJ2-7; tentatively, D is TRBD2 (6 bases). The CDR3 is 13 residues long. The V end lost 1 base, the J end lost 9 bases, and 13 bases lay between the germline ends. The germline CDR1 and CDR2 sequences are SEHNR and FQNEAQ (reference sequence). The CDR3 is CASSLDLRGWQYF. The CDR3 DNA is TGTGCCAGCAGCTTAGATCTGCGGGGATGGCAGTACTTC.

J is TRBJ1-3 and V is TRBV12-3 or TRBV12-4; D gene uncertain. The CDR3 spans 11 residues. With 6 bases removed from V and 5 bases from J, the gap between germline ends came to 5 bases. DNA for the CDR3: TGTGCCAGCAGCAGAAGAAACACCATATATTTT. Translating it yields CASSRRNTIYF.

This clonotype appeared many times. The chain has TRBV15 and TRBJ2-7; unclear D gene. The V gene's germline CDR1 is LNHNV and CDR2 YYDKDF (reference sequence). Trimming removed 0 bases from V and 7 bases from J, with 7 bases in between. The CDR3 runs 12 residues. Here the CDR3 reads CATSRDRWEQYF. CDR3 coding DNA: TGTGCCACCAGCAGAGATCGGTGGGAGCAGTACTTC.

Many counts were recorded for this clonotype. The chain links TRBV20-1 to TRBJ1-1; no firm D call. The V gene lost 0 bases and the J gene lost 1 base, with 9 bases spanning the gap. Germline V gene sequence: CDR1 DFQATT, CDR2 SNEGSKA (reference sequence). This CDR3 has 14 residues. CDR3 DNA sequence: TGCAGTGCTAGAGACGGGTCCACGAACACTGAAGCTTTCTTT. Translation: CSARDGSTNTEAFF.

The sample holds many counts of this clonotype. The genes are TRBV10-3 and TRBJ2-7, with 7 nucleotides matching TRBD1. Germline trimming cut 6 bases from V and 3 bases from J; bases unmatched to any gene: 8. The CDR3 is 14 residues long. CDR1 and CDR2 from the germline V gene are ENHRY and SYGVKD. CDR3 protein: CAISGDREGYEQYF. CDR3 sequence (DNA): TGTGCCATCAGCGGAGACAGGGAAGGCTACGAGCAGTACTTC.

This clonotype was observed many times. V and J are TRBV4-2 and TRBJ2-1; maybe TRBD2 (6 bases). This CDR3 has 16 amino acids. CDR1 LGHNA and CDR2 YNFKEQ come from the germline V gene. Between the trimmed V and J ends, which lost 2 bases and 0 bases, there was a span of 11 bases. The CDR3 region is CASSQIAVSSYNEQFF. CDR3 nucleotide sequence: TGTGCCAGCAGCCAAATAGCGGTGAGCTCCTACAATGAGCAGTTCTTC.

The genes are TRBV12-3 or TRBV12-4 and TRBJ1-4; D is unresolved. Trimming removed 1 base from V and 7 bases from J, with 4 bases in between. The CDR3 sequence is 12 residues long. CDR3 nucleotide sequence: TGTGCCAGCAGTTTAGAGGCTGAAAAACTGTTTTTT. This translates into CASSLEAEKLFF.

This sequence joins TRBV12-3 or TRBV12-4 and TRBJ1-4; D call uncertain. V was pared by 3 bases and J by 8 bases, with 13 bases between. CDR3 length equals 14 residues. CDR3 amino acids: CASSLVGSWEKLFF. The CDR3 DNA sequence: TGTGCCAGCAGTTTGGTGGGGTCCTGGGAAAAACTGTTTTTT.

The V call is TRBV7-8, the J call TRBJ2-5; D unclear. The CDR3 sequence is 14 residues long. Germline CDR1 and CDR2: SGHVS and FQNEAQ. The germline V and J ends were trimmed by 0 bases and 4 bases, with 9 bases remaining between them. This CDR3 is CASSLAPAGETQYF. The DNA for the CDR3 is TGTGCCAGCAGCTTAGCGCCAGCAGGAGAGACCCAGTACTTC.

This clonotype has just a few counts. The chain employs TRBV27 and TRBJ1-1; D may be TRBD1 (6 bases). CDR3 length: 14 residues. Trimming cost V 0 bases and J 3 bases, with 8 bases left between them. Germline values: CDR1 MNHEY, CDR2 SMNVEV (reference sequence). CDR3: CASSLSTGYTEAFF. The CDR3 coding sequence is TGTGCCAGCAGTTTATCTACAGGGTACACTGAAGCTTTCTTT.

This clonotype has only a few counts. J is TRBJ1-2 and V is TRBV7-2, with a weak D call TRBD1 (6 bases). Germline assignment: CDR1 SGHTA and CDR2 FQGNSA. Trimming cost V 3 bases and J 4 bases, with 18 bases left between them. The CDR3 is 16 residues long. CDR3 DNA sequence: TGTGCCAGCAGCTTCTTGGACAGCGAAACCCTCTATGGCTACACCTTC. Residues: CASSFLDSETLYGYTF.